The next 2 T cell receptor beta chains were all read from a single sample in a study of CD8+ T cells in alopecia areata. Treatment given: oral pan-JAK inhibitor, 5-10 mg twice daily. Following extraction, RNA underwent reverse transcription to cDNA, which served as the sequencing template. Some clones are missing from TCRdb's copy, which holds only in-frame ones; the method was immunoSEQ multiplex PCR. The sample yields around 210,000 clones, 64% seen once. The sequencing here drew on CD4+ T cells sorted from blood, taken at week 4, from a patient treated with tofacitinib. The receptors derive from a human donor with alopecia areata.

The V call is TRBV10-3, the J call TRBJ1-4; no reliable D call. With 1 base removed from V and 13 bases from J, the gap between germline ends came to 10 bases. Germline loops: CDR1 ENHRY, CDR2 SYGVKD. The CDR3 loop spans 12 amino acids. The CDR3 reads CAISEWEERLFF. CDR3 DNA sequence: TGTGCCATCAGTGAGTGGGAGGAGAGACTGTTTTTT.

Only one count was recorded for this clone. This chain joins TRBV2 and TRBJ2-7; 8 bases fit TRBD2. J was trimmed by 4 bases and V by 4 bases; bases with no gene match: 3. From germline, CDR1 is SNHLY and CDR2 FYNNEI. The CDR3 loop spans 13 amino acids. This CDR3 reads CASSGLAGYEQYF. The DNA for the CDR3 is TGTGCCAGCAGTGGGCTAGCGGGTTACGAGCAGTACTTC.